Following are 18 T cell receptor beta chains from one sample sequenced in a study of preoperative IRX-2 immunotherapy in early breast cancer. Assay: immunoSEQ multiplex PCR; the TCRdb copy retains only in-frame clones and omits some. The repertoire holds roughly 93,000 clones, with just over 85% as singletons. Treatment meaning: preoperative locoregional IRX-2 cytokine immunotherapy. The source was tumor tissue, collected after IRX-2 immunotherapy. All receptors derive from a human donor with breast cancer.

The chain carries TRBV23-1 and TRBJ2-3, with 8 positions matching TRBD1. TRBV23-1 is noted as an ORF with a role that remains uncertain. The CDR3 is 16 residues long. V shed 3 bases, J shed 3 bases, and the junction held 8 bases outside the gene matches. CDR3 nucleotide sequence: TGCGCCAGCAGTCACCCTGACAGGGGCGGGACAGATACGCAGTATTTT. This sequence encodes CASSHPDRGGTDTQYF.

As DNA, the CDR3 is TGTGCCAGTAGTATTTGGGAGAACAATCAGCCCCAGCATTTT. Translating gives CASSIWENNQPQHF. The chain employs TRBV19 and TRBJ1-5; D gene unclear. The CDR3 runs 14 residues. Germline assignment: CDR1 LNHDA and CDR2 SQIVND (reference sequence). Deletions cut 3 bases from V and 3 bases from J, with 9 bases between.

The CDR3 here is CASSQEPWQDAYNEQFF. CDR3 bases: TGCGCCAGCAGCCAAGAACCCTGGCAGGACGCTTACAATGAGCAGTTCTTC. The chain uses TRBV4-1 and TRBJ2-1; no firm D call. V lost 0 bases and J 4 bases, leaving 16 bases between the germline ends. The CDR3 loop spans 17 amino acids. The V gene's germline CDR1 is MGHRA and CDR2 YSYEKL.

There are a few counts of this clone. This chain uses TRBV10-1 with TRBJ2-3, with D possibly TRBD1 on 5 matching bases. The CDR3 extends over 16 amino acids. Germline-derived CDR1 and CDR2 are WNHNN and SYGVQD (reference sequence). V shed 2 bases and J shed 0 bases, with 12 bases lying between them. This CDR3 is CASSEAATVSTDTQYF. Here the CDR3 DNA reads TGCGCCAGCAGTGAGGCCGCGACAGTTAGCACAGATACGCAGTATTTT.

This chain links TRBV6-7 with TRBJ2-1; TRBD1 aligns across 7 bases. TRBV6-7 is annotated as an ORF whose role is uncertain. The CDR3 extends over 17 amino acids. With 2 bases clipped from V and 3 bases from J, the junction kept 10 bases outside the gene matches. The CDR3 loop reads CASSYRTGTVSYNEQFF. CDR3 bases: TGTGCCAGCAGTTACCGTACCGGGACAGTTAGCTACAATGAGCAGTTCTTC.

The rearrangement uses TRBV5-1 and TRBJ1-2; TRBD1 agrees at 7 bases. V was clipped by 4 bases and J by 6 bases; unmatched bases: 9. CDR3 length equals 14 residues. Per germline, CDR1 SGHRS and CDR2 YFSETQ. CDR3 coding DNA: TGCGCCAGCAGCCTCAGAACAGGGGCGGATGGCTACACCTTC. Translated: CASSLRTGADGYTF.

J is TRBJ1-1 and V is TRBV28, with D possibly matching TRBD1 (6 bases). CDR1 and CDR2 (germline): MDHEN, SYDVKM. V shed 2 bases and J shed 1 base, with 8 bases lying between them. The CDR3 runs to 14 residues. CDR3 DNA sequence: TGTGCCAGCAGTTTAGGGGACAAGAACACTGAAGCTTTCTTT. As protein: CASSLGDKNTEAFF.

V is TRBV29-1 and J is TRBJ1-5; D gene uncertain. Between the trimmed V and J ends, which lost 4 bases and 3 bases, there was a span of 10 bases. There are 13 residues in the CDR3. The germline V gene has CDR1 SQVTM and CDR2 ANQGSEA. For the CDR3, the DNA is TGCAGCGTTGCCCTCAAGGACAATCAGCCCCAGCATTTT. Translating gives CSVALKDNQPQHF.

CDR3 sequence (DNA): TGTGCCAGCAGGGGGGGCGCCCTCATAATTAACACTGAAGCTTTCTTT. Translated, it gives CASRGGALIINTEAFF. V and J are TRBV7-8 and TRBJ1-1, with TRBD1 as a possible D gene (6 bases). V was shortened by 6 bases and J by 2 bases, with 19 bases between the two germline ends. The germline V gene encodes CDR1 SGHVS and CDR2 FQNEAQ. This CDR3 contains 16 residues.

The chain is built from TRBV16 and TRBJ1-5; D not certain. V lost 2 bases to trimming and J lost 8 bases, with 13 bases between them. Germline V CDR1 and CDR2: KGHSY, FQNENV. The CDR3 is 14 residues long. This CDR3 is CASSQNRFAEPQHF. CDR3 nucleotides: TGTGCCAGCAGCCAAAATCGGTTCGCGGAGCCCCAGCATTTT.

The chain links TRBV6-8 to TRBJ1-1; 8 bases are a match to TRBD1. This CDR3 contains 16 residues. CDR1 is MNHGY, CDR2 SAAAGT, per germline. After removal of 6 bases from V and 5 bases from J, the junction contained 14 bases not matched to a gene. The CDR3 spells CASRPGQGMRGTEAFF. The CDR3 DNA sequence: TGTGCCAGCAGGCCCGGACAGGGTATGAGGGGAACTGAAGCTTTCTTT.

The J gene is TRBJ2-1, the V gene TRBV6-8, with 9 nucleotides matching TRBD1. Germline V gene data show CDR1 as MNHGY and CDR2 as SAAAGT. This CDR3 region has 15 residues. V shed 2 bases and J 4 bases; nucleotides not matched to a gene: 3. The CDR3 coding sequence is TGTGCCAGCAGTTACATGGGACAGGGATACAATGAGCAGTTCTTC. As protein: CASSYMGQGYNEQFF.

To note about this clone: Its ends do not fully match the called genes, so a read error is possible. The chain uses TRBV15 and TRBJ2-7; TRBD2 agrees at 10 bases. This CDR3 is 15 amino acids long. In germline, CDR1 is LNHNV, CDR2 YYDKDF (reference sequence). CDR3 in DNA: TGTGTCACCAGCAGAGATCCCCTAGCGGGAGTCGAGCAGTACTTC. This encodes CVTSRDPLAGVEQYF.

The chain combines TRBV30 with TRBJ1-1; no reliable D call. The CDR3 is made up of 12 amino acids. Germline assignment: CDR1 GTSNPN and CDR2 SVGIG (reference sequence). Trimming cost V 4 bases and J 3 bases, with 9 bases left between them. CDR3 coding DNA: TGTGCCTGGACAGTTCGGGACACTGAAGCTTTCTTT. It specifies CAWTVRDTEAFF.

CDR3 DNA: TGTGCCAGCAGCTCCGGACTAGCGGGGGGGCAGGAGACCCAGTACTTC. Its protein is CASSSGLAGGQETQYF. The rearrangement uses TRBV7-7 and TRBJ2-5, with 15 bases that match TRBD2. The CDR3 length is 16 residues. Germline assignment: CDR1 SSHAT and CDR2 FNYEAQ (reference sequence). Trimming cost V 4 bases and J 5 bases; bases outside gene matches: 5.

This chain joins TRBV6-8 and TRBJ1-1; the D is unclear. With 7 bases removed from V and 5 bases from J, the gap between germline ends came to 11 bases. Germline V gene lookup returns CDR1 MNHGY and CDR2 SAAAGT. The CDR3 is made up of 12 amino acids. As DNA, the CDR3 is TGTGCCAGCATTGGGGTTGGAACTGAAGCTTTCTTT. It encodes CASIGVGTEAFF.

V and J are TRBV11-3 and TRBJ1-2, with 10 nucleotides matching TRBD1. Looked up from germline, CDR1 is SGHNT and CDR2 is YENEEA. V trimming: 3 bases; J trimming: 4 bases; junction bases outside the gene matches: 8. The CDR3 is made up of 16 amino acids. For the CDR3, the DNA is TGTGCCAGCAGCTTCTCGCGGACAGGGGGGCTCTATGGCTACACCTTC. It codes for CASSFSRTGGLYGYTF.

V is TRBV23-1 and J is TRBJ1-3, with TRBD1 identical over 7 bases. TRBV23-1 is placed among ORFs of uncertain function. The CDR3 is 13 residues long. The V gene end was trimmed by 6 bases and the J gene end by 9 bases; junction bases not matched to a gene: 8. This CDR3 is CASSGTGVGTIYF. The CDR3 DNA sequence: TGCGCCAGCAGCGGAACAGGGGTGGGCACCATATATTTT.